This TCR beta chain comes out of a study of T cell changes during pregnancy in multiple sclerosis. Profiled with immunoSEQ multiplex PCR; TCRdb holds only in-frame clones, not every one. The sample contains about 30,000 clones, roughly 91% of which appear only once. Between the trimmed V and J ends, which lost 8 bases and 8 bases, there was a span of 18 bases. Germline V gives CDR1 SGHTA, CDR2 FQGNSA. The CDR3 extends over 14 amino acids. Sequenced here: CD4+ T cells from peripheral blood mononuclear cells, sampled after pregnancy. The TCR was taken from a female donor with multiple sclerosis, enrolled in a pregnancy study. The chain combines TRBV7-2 with TRBJ1-4, with TRBD1 as a possible D gene (6 bases). The DNA for the CDR3 is TGTGCCAGCCGAGCCGGACAGACGGGGGAAAAACTGTTTTTT. It codes for CASRAGQTGEKLFF.